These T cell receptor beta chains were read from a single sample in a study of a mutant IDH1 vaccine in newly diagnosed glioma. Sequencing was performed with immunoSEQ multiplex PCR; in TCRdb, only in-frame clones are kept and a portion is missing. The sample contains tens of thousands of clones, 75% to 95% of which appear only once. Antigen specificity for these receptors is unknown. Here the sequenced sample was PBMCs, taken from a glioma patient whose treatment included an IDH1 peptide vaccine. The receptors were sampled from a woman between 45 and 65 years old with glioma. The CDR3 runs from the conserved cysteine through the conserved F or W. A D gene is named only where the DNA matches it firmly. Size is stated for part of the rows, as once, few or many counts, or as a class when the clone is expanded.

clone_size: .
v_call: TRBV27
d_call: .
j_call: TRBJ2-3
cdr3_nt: TGTGCCAGCAGTTTAAAAGTTACAGATACGCAGTATTTT
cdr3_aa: CASSLKVTDTQYF

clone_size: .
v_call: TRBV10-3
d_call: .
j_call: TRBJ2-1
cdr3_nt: TGTGCCATCGAGGGCGGGCCTTCCGATGAGCAGTTCTTC
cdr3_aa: CAIEGGPSDEQFF

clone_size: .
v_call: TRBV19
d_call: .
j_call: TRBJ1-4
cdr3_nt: TGTGCCAGTAGTAGTTATAGGGTCGGTGAAAAACTGTTTTTC
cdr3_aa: CASSSYRVGEKLFF

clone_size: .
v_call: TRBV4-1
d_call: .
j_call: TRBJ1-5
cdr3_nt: TGCGCCAGCAGCCCCAGTCCGGGAACCCAGCCCCAGCATTTT
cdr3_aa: CASSPSPGTQPQHF

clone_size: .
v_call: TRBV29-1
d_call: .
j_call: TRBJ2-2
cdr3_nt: TGCAGCGTTCAAGGACCGGATCGGACCGGGGAGCTGTTTTTT
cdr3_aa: CSVQGPDRTGELFF

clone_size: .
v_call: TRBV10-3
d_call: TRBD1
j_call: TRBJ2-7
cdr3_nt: TGTGCCGCGTCCGGGACAGACTCCTACGAGCAGTACTTC
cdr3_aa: CAASGTDSYEQYF

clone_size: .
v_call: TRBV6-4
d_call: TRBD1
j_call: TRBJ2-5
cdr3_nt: TGTGCCAGCAGTGACCCCGACAGGGACCAAGAGACCCAGTACTTC
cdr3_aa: CASSDPDRDQETQYF

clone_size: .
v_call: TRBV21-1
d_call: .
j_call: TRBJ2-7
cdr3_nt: TGTGCCAGCAGCAAAAAAAGCTACGAGCAGTACTTC
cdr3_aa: CASSKKSYEQYF

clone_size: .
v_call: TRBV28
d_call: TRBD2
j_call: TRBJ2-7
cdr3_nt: TGTGCCAGCAGTCTGACTAGCGGGAGGGCGAAAGAGCAGTACTTC
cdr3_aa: CASSLTSGRAKEQYF

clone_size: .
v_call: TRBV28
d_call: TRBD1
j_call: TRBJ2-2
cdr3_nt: TGTGCCAGCACCACCCCAAGGGGGACAGGGGGTGGCGGGGAGCTGTTTTTT
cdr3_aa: CASTTPRGTGGGGELFF

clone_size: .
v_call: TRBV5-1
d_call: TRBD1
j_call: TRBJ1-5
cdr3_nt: TGCGCCAGCAGCTGGGACAGGGATCAGCCCCAGCATTTT
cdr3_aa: CASSWDRDQPQHF

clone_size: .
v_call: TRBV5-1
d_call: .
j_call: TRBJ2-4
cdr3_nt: TGCGCCAGCAGCTTGGATGGGGGGCGAGGAAACATTCAGTACTTC
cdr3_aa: CASSLDGGRGNIQYF

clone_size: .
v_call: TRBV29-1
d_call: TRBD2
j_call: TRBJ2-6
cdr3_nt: TGCAGCGTTGAAGATCGGGGGGGCTTTCGGGACTCGCGCCGGGATAGGGCCAACGTCCTGACTTTC
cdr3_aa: CSVEDRGGFRDSRRDRANVLTF

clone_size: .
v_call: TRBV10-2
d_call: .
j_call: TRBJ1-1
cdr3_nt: TGCGCCAGCAGGAGAGACACTGAAGCTTTCTTT
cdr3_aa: CASRRDTEAFF

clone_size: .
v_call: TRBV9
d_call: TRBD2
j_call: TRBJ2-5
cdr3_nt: TGTGCCAGCAGCTTAGGAGCGGGAGGGAGTGGGGAGACCCAGTACTTC
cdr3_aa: CASSLGAGGSGETQYF

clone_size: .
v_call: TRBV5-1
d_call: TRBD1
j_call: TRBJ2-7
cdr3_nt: TGCGCCAGCAGCACTCTTCCGGGACAGTACTACGAGCAGTACTTC
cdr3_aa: CASSTLPGQYYEQYF

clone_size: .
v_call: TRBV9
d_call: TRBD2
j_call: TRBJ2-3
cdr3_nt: TGTGCCAGCAGCGTGAGCGGGAGGGTCACAGATACGCAGTATTTT
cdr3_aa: CASSVSGRVTDTQYF

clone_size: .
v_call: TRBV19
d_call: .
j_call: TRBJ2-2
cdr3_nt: TGTGCCAGTGAGACGGACGGAAGCACCGGGGAGCTGTTTTTT
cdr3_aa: CASETDGSTGELFF

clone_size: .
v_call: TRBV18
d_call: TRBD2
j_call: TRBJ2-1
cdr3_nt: TGTGCCAGCTTCTCGCTAGCGGGAGGCTACAATGAGCAGTTCTTC
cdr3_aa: CASFSLAGGYNEQFF

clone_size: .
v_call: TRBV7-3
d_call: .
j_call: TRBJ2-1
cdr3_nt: TGTGCCAGCAGGGGCGAGGTGACTAGTCCCCATGAGCAGTTCTTC
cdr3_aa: CASRGEVTSPHEQFF

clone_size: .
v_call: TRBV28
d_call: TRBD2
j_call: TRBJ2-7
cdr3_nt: TGTGCCAGCAGCAGGCGACTAGCGGGAGATAACTCCTACGAGCAGTACTTC
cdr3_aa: CASSRRLAGDNSYEQYF

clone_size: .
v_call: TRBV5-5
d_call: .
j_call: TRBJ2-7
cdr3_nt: TGTGCCAGCACTTTCCCGGGCCCCTTCTACGAGCAGTACTTC
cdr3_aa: CASTFPGPFYEQYF

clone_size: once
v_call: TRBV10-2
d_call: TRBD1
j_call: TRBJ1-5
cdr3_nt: TGCGCCAGCAGCCTGACAGGGGGGAGCAATCAGCCCCAGCATTTT
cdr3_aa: CASSLTGGSNQPQHF

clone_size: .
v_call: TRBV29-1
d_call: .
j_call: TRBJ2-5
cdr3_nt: TGCAGCGTTGAAACCCGGGGACAAGAGACCCAGTACTTC
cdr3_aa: CSVETRGQETQYF

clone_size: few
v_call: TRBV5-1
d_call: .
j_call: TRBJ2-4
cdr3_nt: TGCGCCAGCAGCTTGGGCGGCCCCCCAAACATTCAGTACTTC
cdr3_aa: CASSLGGPPNIQYF

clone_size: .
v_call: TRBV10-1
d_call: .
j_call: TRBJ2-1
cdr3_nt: TGCGCCAGCAGCCCGGGGTTCAATGAGCAGTTCTTC
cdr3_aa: CASSPGFNEQFF

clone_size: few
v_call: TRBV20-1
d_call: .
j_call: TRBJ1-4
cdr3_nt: TGCAGTGCTAGAGAGTGGGAAAAACTGTTTTTT
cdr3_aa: CSAREWEKLFF

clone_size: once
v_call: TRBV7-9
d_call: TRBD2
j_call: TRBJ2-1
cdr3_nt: TGTGCCAGCAGCCCTCGGACTAGCGGGTTGGGTGAGCAGTTCTTC
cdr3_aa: CASSPRTSGLGEQFF

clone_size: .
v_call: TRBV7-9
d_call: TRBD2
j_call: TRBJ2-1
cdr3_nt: TGTGCCAGCTTAAGGGCTAGCGGGAGGGGGGATGAGCAGTTCTTC
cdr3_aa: CASLRASGRGDEQFF

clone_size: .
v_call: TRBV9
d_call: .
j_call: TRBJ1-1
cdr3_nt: TGTGCCAGCAGCGTAGATTGGGGGGAAGCTTTCTTT
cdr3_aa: CASSVDWGEAFF

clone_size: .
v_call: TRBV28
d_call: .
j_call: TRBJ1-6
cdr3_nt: TGTGCCAGCAGTTTAGGGGGCCAAAATTCACCCCTCCACTTT
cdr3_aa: CASSLGGQNSPLHF

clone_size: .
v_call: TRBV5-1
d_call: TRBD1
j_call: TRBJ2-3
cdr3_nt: TGCGCCAGCAGCTTGAGTACAGGGGGCGCAACAGATACGCAGTATTTT
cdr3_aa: CASSLSTGGATDTQYF

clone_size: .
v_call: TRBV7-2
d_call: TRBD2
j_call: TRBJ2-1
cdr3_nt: TGTGCCAGCAGCTTCGCGGGAGACAATGAGCAGTTCTTC
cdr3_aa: CASSFAGDNEQFF

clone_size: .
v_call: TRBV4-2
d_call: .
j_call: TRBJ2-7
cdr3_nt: TGTGCCAGCAGCCAAGATCTGCTAATCTACGAGCAGTACTTC
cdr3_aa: CASSQDLLIYEQYF

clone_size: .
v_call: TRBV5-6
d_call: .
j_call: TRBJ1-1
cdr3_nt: TGTGCCAGCAGCTTCTTTGGAGAGGTTGGGGATGGGACTGAAGCTTTCTTT
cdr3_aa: CASSFFGEVGDGTEAFF

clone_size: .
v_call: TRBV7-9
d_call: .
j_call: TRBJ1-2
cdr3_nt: TGTGCCAGCAGCTTGTCCAGAGTCTATGGCTACACCTTC
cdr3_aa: CASSLSRVYGYTF

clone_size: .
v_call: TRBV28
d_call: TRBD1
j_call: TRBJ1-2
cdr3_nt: TGTGCCAGCAAAAAAAAGCGGGGCGAGGGGGCGGACTACTATGGCTACACCTTC
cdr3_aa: CASKKKRGEGADYYGYTF

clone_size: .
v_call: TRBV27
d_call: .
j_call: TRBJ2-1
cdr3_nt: TGTGCCAGCAGTTTTTGGGGGGCCTACAATGAGCAGTTCTTC
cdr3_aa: CASSFWGAYNEQFF

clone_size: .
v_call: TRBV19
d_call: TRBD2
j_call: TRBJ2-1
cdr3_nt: TGTGCCAGTAGTATAGATCCGGCTAGCGGGAGCTATGAGCAGTTCTTC
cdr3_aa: CASSIDPASGSYEQFF

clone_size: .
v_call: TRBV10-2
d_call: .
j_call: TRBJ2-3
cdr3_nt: TGCGCCAGCAGTGAGGTGGGAGCGGGCACAGATACGCAGTATTTT
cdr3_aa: CASSEVGAGTDTQYF